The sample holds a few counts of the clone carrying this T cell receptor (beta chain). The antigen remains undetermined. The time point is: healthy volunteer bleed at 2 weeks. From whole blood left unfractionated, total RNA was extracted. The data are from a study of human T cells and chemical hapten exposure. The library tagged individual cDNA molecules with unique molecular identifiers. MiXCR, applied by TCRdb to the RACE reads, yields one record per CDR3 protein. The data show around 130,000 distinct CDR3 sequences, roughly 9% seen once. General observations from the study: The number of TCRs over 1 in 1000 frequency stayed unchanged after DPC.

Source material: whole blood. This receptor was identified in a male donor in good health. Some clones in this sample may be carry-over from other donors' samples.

The CDR3, as DNA: TGCAGTGCCCTGAGGCCACAGGGACAAGAGACCCAGTACTTC. Residues: CSALRPQGQETQYF. This chain uses TRBV20-1 with TRBJ2-5; a possible D gene is TRBD1 (6 bases). CDR3 length equals 14 residues. Per germline, CDR1 DFQATT and CDR2 SNEGSKA (reference sequence). Trimming removed 6 bases at V and 2 bases at J, with 16 bases between.